The rows below give T cell receptor beta chains drawn from one sample of a study of CXCR3-negative and CXCR3-positive naive CD8 T cells. Following a re-call of the 5' RACE reads, TCRdb has one entry per CDR3 protein and lacks DNA. Its table records fewer than 3,000 distinct CDR3 sequences. The material sequenced was naive CXCR3+ CD8+ T cells from blood. The receptors originated from a human donor in good health. Some clones in this sample may be carry-over from other donors' samples. Both conserved end residues are part of each CDR3. The size entry is marked missing in some rows and otherwise reads once, few, many or a size class.

clone_size	j_call	v_call	cdr3_aa
.	TRBJ2-1	TRBV19	CASSIVQEVYNEQFF
medium-sized	TRBJ2-2	TRBV7-7	CASSSSGGVSTGELFF
.	TRBJ2-5	TRBV2	CASSESGTETQYF
medium-sized	TRBJ2-7	TRBV7-2	CASSSNRYEQYF
medium-sized	TRBJ2-1	TRBV7-9	CASSSSSGLLSEQFF
large	TRBJ1-1	TRBV12-5	CASGAPLNTEAFF
.	TRBJ1-5	TRBV4-1	CASSQGTGNQPQHF
medium-sized	TRBJ1-6	TRBV25-1	CASRSSQVSPLHF
medium-sized	TRBJ2-1	TRBV7-6	CASSLAPVEFNPSLGEQFF
large	TRBJ2-5	TRBV6-5	CASSYPRKDLQETQYF
medium-sized	TRBJ2-1	TRBV19	CASTRGGGRNEQFF
.	TRBJ1-5	TRBV4-3	CASSPVNGQPQHF
.	TRBJ2-2	TRBV23-1	CASSRTKTRTALGTGELFF
medium-sized	TRBJ2-1	TRBV29-1	CSVEDSGTSAGGNEQFF
medium-sized	TRBJ1-1	TRBV7-8	CASSPYSGPGDTEAFF
medium-sized	TRBJ1-4	TRBV6-5	CASSLVSGGEKLFF
.	TRBJ2-1	TRBV29-1	CSVDFSLLNEQFF
.	TRBJ2-1	TRBV7-9	CASTDSLGLKTGDLDEQFF
large	TRBJ1-1	TRBV30	CAWSVHGTEAFF
.	TRBJ2-5	TRBV5-4	CASSLEGATETQYF
medium-sized	TRBJ2-2	TRBV20-1	CSASSGTRTGELFF
large	TRBJ1-4	TRBV21-1	CASSRGLNATNEKLFF
.	TRBJ2-1	TRBV7-6	CASSLYINEQFF
.	TRBJ2-1	TRBV11-2	CASSLDVLVEQFF
.	TRBJ2-3	TRBV13	CASSSSSDTQYF
.	TRBJ1-1	TRBV12-2	CASRQEGMNTEAFF
.	TRBJ1-5	TRBV21-1	CASIPLAGGGYQPQHF
large	TRBJ2-2	TRBV7-6	CASSPGTVKNTGELFF
medium-sized	TRBJ1-1	TRBV29-1	CSVPTGGMNTEAFF
.	TRBJ1-1	TRBV2	CASSEGTGGFLVWHTEAFF
medium-sized	TRBJ2-5	TRBV6-5	CASSYTGETQYF
.	TRBJ2-3	TRBV2	CASSAQESTGTDTQYF
medium-sized	TRBJ2-3	TRBV15	CATSRDRGLTDTQYF
medium-sized	TRBJ2-3	TRBV6-6	CASSPLAGAVDTQYF
medium-sized	TRBJ2-3	TRBV5-1	CASSFWAGFTDTQYF
.	TRBJ1-1	TRBV25-1	CASSGTGLAAEAFF
medium-sized	TRBJ1-1	TRBV6-2/TRBV6-3	CASSPASGGLEAFF
large	TRBJ2-3	TRBV13	CASRAGPTDTQYF
large	TRBJ1-5	TRBV20-1	CSARNSGSNQPQHF
large	TRBJ2-2	TRBV7-9	CASSLGSGGGTGELFF
.	TRBJ1-2	TRBV29-1	CSVEGAVGTGENYGYTF
.	TRBJ1-1	TRBV9	CASSPRVMNTEAFF
medium-sized	TRBJ1-1	TRBV7-9	CASSFERMNTEAFF
large	TRBJ1-1	TRBV7-3	CASSFAFGAEAFF
medium-sized	TRBJ1-2	TRBV2	CASRFKPGQGLDGYTF